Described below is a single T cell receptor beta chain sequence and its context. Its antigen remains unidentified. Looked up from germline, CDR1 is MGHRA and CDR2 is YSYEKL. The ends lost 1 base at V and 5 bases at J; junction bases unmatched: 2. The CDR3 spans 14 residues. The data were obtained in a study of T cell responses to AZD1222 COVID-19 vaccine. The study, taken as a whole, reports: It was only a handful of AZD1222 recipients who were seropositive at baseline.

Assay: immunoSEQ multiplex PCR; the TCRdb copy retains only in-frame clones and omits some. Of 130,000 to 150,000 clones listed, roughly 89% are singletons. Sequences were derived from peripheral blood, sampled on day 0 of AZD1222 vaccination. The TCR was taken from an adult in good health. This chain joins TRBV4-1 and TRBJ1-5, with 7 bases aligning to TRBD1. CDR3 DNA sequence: TGCGCCAGCAGCCAAGGCCAGGGGGATCAGCCCCAGCATTTT. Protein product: CASSQGQGDQPQHF.